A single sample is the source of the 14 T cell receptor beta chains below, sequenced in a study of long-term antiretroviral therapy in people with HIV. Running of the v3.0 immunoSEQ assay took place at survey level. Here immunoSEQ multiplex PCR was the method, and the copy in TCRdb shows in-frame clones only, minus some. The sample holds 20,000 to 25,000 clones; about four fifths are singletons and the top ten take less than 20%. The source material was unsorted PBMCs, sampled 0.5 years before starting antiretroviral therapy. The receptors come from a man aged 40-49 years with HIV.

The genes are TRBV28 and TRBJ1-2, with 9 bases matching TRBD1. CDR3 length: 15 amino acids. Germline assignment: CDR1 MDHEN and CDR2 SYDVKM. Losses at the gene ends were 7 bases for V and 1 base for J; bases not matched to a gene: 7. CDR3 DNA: TGTGCCAGCACTACACAGGGGGCGGATAACTATGGCTACACCTTC. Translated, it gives CASTTQGADNYGYTF.

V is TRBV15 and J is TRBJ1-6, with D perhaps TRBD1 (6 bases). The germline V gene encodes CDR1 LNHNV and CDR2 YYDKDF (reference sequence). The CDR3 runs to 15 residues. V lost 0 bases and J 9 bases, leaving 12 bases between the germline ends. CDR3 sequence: CATSRDTGPSSPLHF. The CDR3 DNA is TGTGCCACCAGCAGAGATACAGGGCCTAGTTCACCCCTCCACTTT. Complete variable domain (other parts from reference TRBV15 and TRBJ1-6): DAMVIQNPRYQVTQFGKPVTLSCSQTLNHNVMYWYQQKSSQAPKLLFHYYDKDFNNEADTPDNFQSRRPNTSFCFLDIRSPGLGDTAMYLCATSRDTGPSSPLHFGNGTRLTVT.

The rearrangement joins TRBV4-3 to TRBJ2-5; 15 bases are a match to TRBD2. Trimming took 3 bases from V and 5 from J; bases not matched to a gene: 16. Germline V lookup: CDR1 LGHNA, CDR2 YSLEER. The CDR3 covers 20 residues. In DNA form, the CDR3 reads TGCGCCAGCAGCCAGGGATGGACTAGCGGGGGGGGACGGGGGTCGGAGACCCAGTACTTC. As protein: CASSQGWTSGGGRGSETQYF.

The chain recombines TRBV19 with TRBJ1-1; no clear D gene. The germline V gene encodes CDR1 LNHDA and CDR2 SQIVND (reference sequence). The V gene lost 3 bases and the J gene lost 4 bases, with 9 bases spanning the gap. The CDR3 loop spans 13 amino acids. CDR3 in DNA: TGTGCCAGTAGTATCTCCAGGTCCACTGAAGCTTTCTTT. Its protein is CASSISRSTEAFF.

The CDR3 sequence is CASSLSSNQPQHF. CDR3 nucleotide sequence: TGTGCCAGCAGTCTCAGTAGCAATCAGCCCCAGCATTTT. V is TRBV2 and J is TRBJ1-5, with unresolved D. CDR1 is SNHLY, CDR2 FYNNEI, per germline. The CDR3 totals 13 residues. Trimming stripped 5 bases from V and 0 bases from J, with 5 bases between.

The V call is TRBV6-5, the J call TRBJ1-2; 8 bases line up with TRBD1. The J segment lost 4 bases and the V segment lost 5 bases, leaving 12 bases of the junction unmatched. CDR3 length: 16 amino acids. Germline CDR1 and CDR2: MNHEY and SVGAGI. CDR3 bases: TGTGCCAGCAGTAACTATCTGGGGACAGGTCTCTATGGCTACACCTTC. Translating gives CASSNYLGTGLYGYTF.

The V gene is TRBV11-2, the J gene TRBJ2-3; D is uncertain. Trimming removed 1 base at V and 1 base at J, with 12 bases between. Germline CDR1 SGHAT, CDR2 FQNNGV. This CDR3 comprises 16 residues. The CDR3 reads CASSLGTLIGTDTQYF. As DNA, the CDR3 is TGTGCCAGCAGCTTAGGGACCTTAATCGGCACAGATACGCAGTATTTT. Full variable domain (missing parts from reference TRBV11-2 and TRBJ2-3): EAGVAQSPRYKIIEKRQSVAFWCNPISGHATLYWYQQILGQGPKLLIQFQNNGVVDDSQLPKDRFSAERLKGVDSTLKIQPAKLEDSAVYLCASSLGTLIGTDTQYFGPGTRLTVL.

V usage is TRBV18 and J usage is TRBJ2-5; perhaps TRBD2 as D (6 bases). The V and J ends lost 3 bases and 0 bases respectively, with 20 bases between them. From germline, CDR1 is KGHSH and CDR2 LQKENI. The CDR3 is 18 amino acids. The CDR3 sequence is CASSPVLRDSLYQETQYF. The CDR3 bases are TGTGCCAGCTCACCGGTTCTGAGGGACTCTCTGTACCAAGAGACCCAGTACTTC. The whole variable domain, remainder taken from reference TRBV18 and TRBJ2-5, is NAGVMQNPRHLVRRRGQEARLRCSPMKGHSHVYWYRQLPEEGLKFMVYLQKENIIDESGMPKERFSAEFPKEGPSILRIQQVVRGDSAAYFCASSPVLRDSLYQETQYFGPGTRLLVL.

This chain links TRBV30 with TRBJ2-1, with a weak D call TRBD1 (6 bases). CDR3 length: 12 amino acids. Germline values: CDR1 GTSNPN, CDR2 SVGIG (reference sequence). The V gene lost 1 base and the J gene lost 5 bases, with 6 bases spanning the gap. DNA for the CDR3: TGTGCCTGGAGTGGACAGGACAATGAGCAGTTCTTC. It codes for CAWSGQDNEQFF.

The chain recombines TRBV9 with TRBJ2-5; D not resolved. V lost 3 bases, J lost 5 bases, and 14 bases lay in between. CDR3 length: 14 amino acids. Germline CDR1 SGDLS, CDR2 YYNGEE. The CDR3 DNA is TGTGCCAGCAGCGCCCGCGGTCTGGGCGAGACCCAGTACTTC. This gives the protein CASSARGLGETQYF.

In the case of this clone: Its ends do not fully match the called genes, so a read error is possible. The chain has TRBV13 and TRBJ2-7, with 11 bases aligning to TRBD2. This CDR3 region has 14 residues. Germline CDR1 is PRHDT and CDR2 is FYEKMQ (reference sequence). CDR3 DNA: TGTGCCAGCAGGTTAGCGGGGGGGCCGCAAGAGCAGTACTTC. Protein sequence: CASRLAGGPQEQYF.

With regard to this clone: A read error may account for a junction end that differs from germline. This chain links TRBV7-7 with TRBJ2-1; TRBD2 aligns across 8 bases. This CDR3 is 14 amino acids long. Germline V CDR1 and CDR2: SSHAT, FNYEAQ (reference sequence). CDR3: CASSPVTGGGEQFF. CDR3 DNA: TGTGCTAGCAGCCCGGTAACGGGGGGGGGTGAGCAGTTCTTC.

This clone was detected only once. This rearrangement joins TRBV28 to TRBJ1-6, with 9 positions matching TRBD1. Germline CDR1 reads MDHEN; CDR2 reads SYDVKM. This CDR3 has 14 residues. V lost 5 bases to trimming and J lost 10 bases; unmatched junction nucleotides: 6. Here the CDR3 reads CASSPGTGYSPLHF. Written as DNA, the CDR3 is TGTGCCAGCAGTCCCGGGACAGGGTACTCACCCCTCCACTTT.

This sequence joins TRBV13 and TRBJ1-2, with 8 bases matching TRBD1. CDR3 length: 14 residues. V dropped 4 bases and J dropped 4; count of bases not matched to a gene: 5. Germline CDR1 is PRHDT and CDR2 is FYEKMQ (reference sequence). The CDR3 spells CASSSRTGTYGYTF. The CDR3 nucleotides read TGTGCCAGCAGCTCTAGGACAGGGACCTATGGCTACACCTTC.